This entry lists 22 T cell receptor beta chains sequenced from one sample in a study of Graves' ophthalmopathy and Graves' hyperthyroidism. Amplification from RNA transcripts yielded the TCR beta CDR3 regions. First-round RT-PCR relied on HTBI primers, and a second-round multiplex PCR came next. TCRdb ran MiXCR on the multiplex PCR reads and lists one entry per CDR3 protein. The data show roughly 600,000 distinct CDR3 sequences, with under 45% seen just once and approximately 4.1% held by the top ten. Material for sequencing was peripheral blood or thyroid tissue (not recorded which). These receptors all come from an adult man with Graves' hyperthyroidism.

A word on this clonotype: This may be a read error: a much more frequent sequence differs by one nucleotide. The rearrangement links TRBV28 to TRBJ1-2; D unresolved. Trimming shortened V by 8 bases and J by 4 bases, and 14 bases separated the two germline ends. The V gene's germline CDR1 is MDHEN and CDR2 SYDVKM. The CDR3 totals 13 residues. CDR3 DNA: TGTGCCAGCTCACGAGGACTCGGCTATGGCTACACCTTC. This sequence encodes CASSRGLGYGYTF.

On this clonotype: Just one base apart from a much larger clone, this may be a read error. V is TRBV7-9 and J is TRBJ2-5; 9 bases fit TRBD1. Losses at the gene ends were 3 bases for V and 4 bases for J; bases not matched to a gene: 6. Germline assignment: CDR1 SEHNR and CDR2 FQNEAQ (reference sequence). The CDR3 totals 15 residues. CDR3 in amino acids: CASSFGTGLRETQYF. The CDR3, as DNA: TGTGCCAGCAGCTTCGGGACAGGGTTGAGAGAGACCCAGTACTTC.

This clonotype was seen repeatedly, ten times or more. This chain joins TRBV10-3 and TRBJ2-5; 14 nucleotides line up with TRBD2. This CDR3 comprises 17 residues. The junction had 3 bases not matched to a gene; V was cut back by 2 bases and J by 1 base. CDR1 is ENHRY and CDR2 is SYGVKD in the germline V gene. This chain's CDR3 is CAISEPGLAGVQETQYF. The CDR3 DNA reads TGTGCCATCAGTGAGCCGGGACTAGCGGGGGTCCAAGAGACCCAGTACTTC.

This clonotype appeared many times. The chain has TRBV7-3 and TRBJ2-2; 10 bases align to TRBD2. Germline assignment: CDR1 SGHTA and CDR2 FQGTGA. V trimming: 4 bases; J trimming: 6 bases; junction bases outside the gene matches: 8. The CDR3 spans 16 residues. The CDR3 region has the DNA TGTGCCAGCAGCTCCCAAGCGGGGGGGCTCTCCGGGGAGCTGTTTTTT. This codes for CASSSQAGGLSGELFF.

The chain recombines TRBV25-1 with TRBJ1-5, with a weak D call TRBD1 (6 bases). Germline V gene data show CDR1 as MGHDK and CDR2 as SYGVNS. V lost 6 bases and J 1 base, leaving 19 bases between the germline ends. This CDR3 spans 17 amino acids. CDR3 sequence (DNA): TGTGCCAGCAGCCTGACACAGGGAGTTCGCAGCAATCAGCCCCAGCATTTT. Its translation: CASSLTQGVRSNQPQHF.

This clonotype has ten or more counts. At one end, the junction sequence differs from germline, possibly due to a read error. The chain uses TRBV5-1 and TRBJ1-1; D call uncertain. Germline V CDR1 and CDR2: SGHRS, YFSETQ. The CDR3 is 14 residues long. CDR3 bases: TGCGCCAGCAGCTTGGGTTTAGGGAGTCCTGAGGCTTTCTTT. As protein: CASSLGLGSPEAFF.

This clonotype was detected ten times or more. CDR3 amino acids: CASSLGRIQETQYF. CDR3 bases: TGTGCCAGCAGTTTGGGGCGGATCCAAGAGACCCAGTACTTC. The V call is TRBV12-3 or TRBV12-4, the J call TRBJ2-5, with TRBD1 as a possible D gene (5 bases). Trimming left V 3 bases short and J 1 base short, with 9 bases between. There are 14 residues in the CDR3.

The chain uses TRBV29-1 and TRBJ2-3; no definite D call. V was pared by 0 bases and J by 0 bases, with 13 bases between. Germline-derived CDR1 and CDR2 are SQVTM and ANQGSEA. The CDR3 is 16 residues long. The CDR3 protein is CSVEDLAAASTDTQYF. The CDR3 DNA sequence: TGCAGCGTTGAAGATCTGGCAGCCGCTAGCACAGATACGCAGTATTTT.

Points on this clonotype: Since a much larger clone is just one base distant, this may be a read error. V usage is TRBV7-2 and J usage is TRBJ1-2; 7 nucleotides match TRBD1. V dropped 4 bases and J dropped 7; count of bases not matched to a gene: 12. The CDR3 has 15 residues. Looked up from germline, CDR1 is SGHTA and CDR2 is FQGNSA. The CDR3 DNA reads TGTGCCAGCAGCTCAATCGAGGGACAGAGGTCTGGCTACACCTTC. This encodes CASSSIEGQRSGYTF.

The chain uses TRBV15 and TRBJ2-7; the match to TRBD2 covers 7 bases. The germline V gene encodes CDR1 LNHNV and CDR2 YYDKDF (reference sequence). After removal of 0 bases from V and 4 bases from J, the junction contained 9 bases not matched to a gene. CDR3 size: 16 residues. The CDR3 nucleotides are TGTGCCACCAGCAGAGATCGGGGCAGCGGGATTTACGAGCAGTACTTC. Translation gives CATSRDRGSGIYEQYF.

Only a few counts were recorded for this clonotype. One junction end does not reproduce the germline sequence, and a read error may be involved. The gene calls are TRBV4-1 and TRBJ2-3, with TRBD2 matching 9 bases. Germline CDR1 is MGHRA and CDR2 is YSYEKL. The CDR3 spans 17 residues. CDR3 sequence (DNA): TGTGCCAGCAGGGGTGGTAGCGGGAGACAATTCACAGATACGCAGTATTTT. It codes for CASRGGSGRQFTDTQYF.

This clonotype was counted between two and nine times. The genes are TRBV4-1 and TRBJ2-7; 11 bases map to TRBD2. V gave up 1 base and J gave up 6 bases; unmatched junction bases: 8. Germline-derived CDR1 and CDR2 are MGHRA and YSYEKL. This CDR3 is 16 amino acids long. The CDR3 DNA reads as TGCGCCAGCAGCCAAGCAGCATTAGCGGGGGGGCCCGAGCAGTACTTC. Translation: CASSQAALAGGPEQYF.

The chain employs TRBV15 and TRBJ1-3, with D unresolved. The CDR3 length is 14 residues. The germline V gene has CDR1 LNHNV and CDR2 YYDKDF (reference sequence). V was clipped by 0 bases and J by 7 bases, with 10 bases between them. Here the CDR3 reads CATSRDRGSNTIYF. CDR3 DNA sequence: TGTGCCACCAGCAGAGATAGAGGGAGTAACACCATATATTTT. Complete variable domain (other parts from reference TRBV15 and TRBJ1-3): DAMVIQNPRYQVTQFGKPVTLSCSQTLNHNVMYWYQQKSSQAPKLLFHYYDKDFNNEADTPDNFQSRRPNTSFCFLDIRSPGLGDTAMYLCATSRDRGSNTIYFGEGSWLTVV.

V is TRBV20-1 and J is TRBJ1-2; D gene ambiguous. This CDR3 contains 14 residues. Trimming stripped 2 bases from V and 0 bases from J, with 10 bases between. Per the germline V gene, CDR1 is DFQATT and CDR2 is SNEGSKA (reference sequence). The CDR3 sequence is CSARIPATNYGYTF. Written as DNA, the CDR3 is TGCAGTGCTAGAATACCGGCCACTAACTATGGCTACACCTTC.

This clonotype was counted at least ten times. The rearrangement uses TRBV7-9 and TRBJ2-7, with a tentative D call TRBD2 (5 bases). The germline CDR1 and CDR2 sequences are SEHNR and FQNEAQ (reference sequence). V lost 1 base and J lost 5, with 9 bases in between. The CDR3 is made up of 13 amino acids. Written as DNA, the CDR3 is TGTGCCAGCAGCTTAGGCGGGTCCGACGAGCAGTACTTC. Protein: CASSLGGSDEQYF.

This clonotype was detected ten times or more. The gene calls are TRBV10-3 and TRBJ2-7, with TRBD1 matching 12 bases. Germline CDR1 and CDR2: ENHRY and SYGVKD. The V gene end was trimmed by 3 bases and the J gene end by 4 bases; junction bases not matched to a gene: 10. The CDR3 contains 17 residues. CDR3 sequence: CAISEDSRDRGLYEQYF. The DNA of the CDR3 is TGTGCCATCAGTGAAGATTCCCGGGACAGGGGGCTGTACGAGCAGTACTTC.

This clonotype came up a few times. The rearrangement joins TRBV5-1 to TRBJ2-5; no clear D. CDR3 length: 14 amino acids. The germline V and J ends were trimmed by 2 bases and 1 base, with 9 bases remaining between them. Germline assignment: CDR1 SGHRS and CDR2 YFSETQ. CDR3 nucleotide sequence: TGCGCCAGCAGCTTTGATAGGATCCAAGAGACCCAGTACTTC. It translates to CASSFDRIQETQYF.

The chain has TRBV24-1 and TRBJ2-7, with TRBD1 matching over 9 bases. Germline lookup yields CDR1 KGHDR and CDR2 SFDVKD. J was trimmed by 3 bases and V by 4 bases; bases with no gene match: 3. CDR3 length: 14 amino acids. The CDR3 sequence: CATSETGGYYEQYF. Written as DNA, the CDR3 is TGTGCCACCAGTGAGACAGGGGGGTACTACGAGCAGTACTTC.

This clonotype showed up just a few times. This chain joins TRBV28 and TRBJ2-7; 11 positions match TRBD1. The ends lost 1 base at V and 7 bases at J; junction bases unmatched: 6. The CDR3 spans 15 residues. Germline V gene data show CDR1 as MDHEN and CDR2 as SYDVKM. The CDR3 sequence is CASSLSRTGGGEQYF. The CDR3 DNA sequence: TGTGCCAGCAGTTTATCCCGGACAGGGGGCGGGGAGCAGTACTTC.

The rearrangement uses TRBV12-3 or TRBV12-4 and TRBJ2-7; D is uncertain. The CDR3 has 13 amino acids. V lost 3 bases, J lost 2 bases, and 8 bases lay in between. CDR3 nucleotide sequence: TGTGCCAGCAGTTTTTATCCCCCCTACGAGCAGTACTTC. Its protein product is CASSFYPPYEQYF.

This clonotype has at least ten counts. This chain uses TRBV27 with TRBJ2-5; D might be TRBD1 or TRBD2, each matching 5 bases. Per the germline V gene, CDR1 is MNHEY and CDR2 is SMNVEV (reference sequence). The V gene lost 4 bases and the J gene lost 0 bases, with 9 bases spanning the gap. The length of the CDR3 is 14 residues. CDR3 sequence reads: CASSYRGNQETQYF. CDR3 DNA: TGTGCCAGCAGTTACCGGGGCAACCAAGAGACCCAGTACTTC.

This clonotype appeared many times. The rearrangement links TRBV7-2 to TRBJ2-7; D is ambiguous. Germline CDR1 SGHTA, CDR2 FQGNSA. Trimming removed 0 bases at V and 2 bases at J, with 8 bases between. The CDR3 sequence is 14 residues long. Here the CDR3 DNA reads TGTGCCAGCAGCTTAGCTGGCCGTACCTACGAGCAGTACTTC. Protein: CASSLAGRTYEQYF.